This T cell receptor (beta chain) is from a study of T cells of healthy individuals. Ten or more counts support this clonotype. The V end was cut by 5 bases, the J end by 1 base, with 14 bases between. The germline gives CDR1 SEHNR, CDR2 FQNEAQ (reference sequence). CDR3 length equals 15 residues. TCRdb re-derived calls from the 5' RACE reads in MiXCR, one entry per CDR3 protein. Of approximately 89,000 distinct CDR3 sequences in the sample, approximately 4.7% were seen once. This TCR was sampled from a female donor in good health. J is TRBJ2-5 and V is TRBV7-9; TRBD2 might be the D (6 bases). In DNA, the CDR3 is TGTGCCAGCAGCCCACTTCAGGGAGGCCAAGAGACCCAGTACTTC. Encoded protein: CASSPLQGGQETQYF.